A single TCR beta chain is shown here with its context. What it recognizes is unknown. This CDR3 comprises 14 residues. CDR1 is DFQATT and CDR2 is SNEGSKA in the germline V gene (reference sequence). V trimming: 6 bases; J trimming: 9 bases; junction bases outside the gene matches: 12. cDNA libraries for TCR beta contained unique molecular identifiers. TCRdb re-derived calls from the PCR reads in MiXCR, one entry per CDR3 protein. The table shows 750,000 to 900,000 distinct CDR3 sequences, with around 46% occurring only once. The data derive from a study of post-analysis software for immune sequencing data. Study outcomes and limitations: Clustering by F measure revealed strong co-clustering among samples prepared together in one batch. In patients, TRBV5-6, TRBV5-1 and TRBV20-1 belonged to roughly 5 TRBV segments found more frequently than in controls. For normalized Chao1 diversity, multiple sclerosis patients scored significantly lower than controls did.

The clonotype originates from a girl between 5 and 17 years old with multiple sclerosis. What was sequenced was blood. The rearrangement links TRBV20-1 to TRBJ2-1; TRBD2 aligns across 9 bases. This CDR3 reads CSADKRGAQGEQFF. In nucleotides, the CDR3 is TGCAGTGCCGACAAGCGGGGGGCCCAGGGTGAGCAGTTCTTC.